The 8 T cell receptor beta chains below were found in one sample sequenced in a study of T cells after yellow fever vaccination. TCRdb re-analysed the 5' RACE reads in MiXCR, keeping a single row per CDR3 protein. Here the sample spans approximately 300,000 distinct CDR3 sequences, 6.8% being singletons. Specimen: PBMCs, collected approximately 40 days after the first yellow fever vaccination. These receptors all come from a man between 18 and 35 years old who received the YFV17D yellow fever vaccine.

This clonotype was counted only a few times. The chain has TRBV12-3 or TRBV12-4 and TRBJ2-2; weak D call: TRBD2 (7 bases). The CDR3 totals 16 residues. The V end was cut by 2 bases, the J end by 6 bases, with 16 bases between. CDR3 bases: TGTGCCAGCAGTTTATATGAGGGGGGGCTCGCCGGGGAGCTGTTTTTT. This sequence encodes CASSLYEGGLAGELFF.

This clonotype was detected many times. The chain is built from TRBV7-9 and TRBJ2-7; no clear D. Trimming stripped 3 bases from V and 3 bases from J, with 12 bases between. This CDR3 is 14 amino acids long. CDR1 is SEHNR and CDR2 is FQNEAQ in the germline V gene (reference sequence). Here the CDR3 DNA reads TGTGCCAGCAGCTTCACTGCGGCCCTCTACGAGCAGTACTTC. Amino acid sequence: CASSFTAALYEQYF.

V usage is TRBV7-2 and J usage is TRBJ2-1; D is perhaps TRBD1 (6 bases). With 4 bases removed from V and 4 bases from J, the gap between germline ends came to 8 bases. The germline CDR1 and CDR2 sequences are SGHTA and FQGNSA. The CDR3 has 13 amino acids. The CDR3 sequence: CASSSGHYNEQFF. For the CDR3, the DNA is TGTGCCAGCAGCTCGGGACATTACAATGAGCAGTTCTTC. Combining the CDR3 with reference TRBV7-2 and TRBJ2-1 gives the whole variable domain GAGVSQSPSNKVTEKGKDVELRCDPISGHTALYWYRQSLGQGLEFLIYFQGNSAPDKSGLPSDRFSAERTGGSVSTLTIQRTQQEDSAVYLCASSSGHYNEQFFGPGTRLTVL.

The chain is built from TRBV11-2 and TRBJ1-2; 9 nucleotides align to TRBD1. CDR1 is SGHAT and CDR2 is FQNNGV in the germline V gene. The junction had 1 base not matched to a gene; V was cut back by 5 bases and J by 0 bases. The CDR3 sequence is 14 residues long. Here the CDR3 DNA reads TGTGCCAGCAGCCACAGGGGGCCTAACTATGGCTACACCTTC. Protein: CASSHRGPNYGYTF.

The rearrangement joins TRBV4-3 to TRBJ1-1; D gene unclear. Germline CDR1 is LGHNA and CDR2 is YSLEER. The germline V and J ends were trimmed by 1 base and 0 bases, with 9 bases remaining between them. The CDR3 is made up of 15 amino acids. The CDR3 bases are TGCGCCAGCAGCCAAGTCGAGAGAATGAACACTGAAGCTTTCTTT. Protein sequence: CASSQVERMNTEAFF.

This clonotype was observed at least ten times. V usage is TRBV5-1 and J usage is TRBJ2-1, with 11 nucleotides matching TRBD2. The CDR3 extends over 16 amino acids. With V trimmed by 0 bases and J by 6 bases, 5 bases remained unmatched. CDR1 and CDR2 (germline): SGHRS, YFSETQ. CDR3 loop: CASSLGGLAGGNEQFF. For the CDR3, the DNA is TGCGCCAGCAGCTTGGGAGGCCTAGCGGGGGGCAATGAGCAGTTCTTC. Variable domain in full (rest from reference TRBV5-1 and TRBJ2-1): KAGVTQTPRYLIKTRGQQVTLSCSPISGHRSVSWYQQTPGQGLQFLFEYFSETQRNKGNFPGRFSGRQFSNSRSEMNVSTLELGDSALYLCASSLGGLAGGNEQFFGPGTRLTVL.

The chain joins TRBV7-9 to TRBJ1-5; D might be TRBD1 (5 bases). This CDR3 is 15 amino acids long. Germline values: CDR1 SEHNR, CDR2 FQNEAQ (reference sequence). Trimming removed 11 bases at V and 0 bases at J, with 17 bases between. The CDR3 DNA is TGTGCCCAGACAGTCCGTTTTGATAGCAATCAGCCCCAGCATTTT. Protein: CAQTVRFDSNQPQHF.

This clonotype was observed at least ten times. The genes are TRBV19 and TRBJ1-5, with 7 bases matching TRBD1. This CDR3 comprises 16 residues. Germline CDR1 reads LNHDA; CDR2 reads SQIVND (reference sequence). J lost 1 base, V lost 3 bases, and 6 bases had no gene match. This CDR3 reads CASSILLRGSNQPQHF. CDR3 nucleotides: TGTGCCAGTAGTATCCTTCTCAGGGGGAGCAATCAGCCCCAGCATTTT.